The rows below give T cell receptor beta chains drawn from one sample of a study of CD8 T cells in Susac syndrome. Via MiXCR, TCRdb re-called the immunoSEQ multiplex PCR reads, giving one row per CDR3 protein. In the table there are about 200,000 distinct CDR3 sequences, roughly 90% of which are singletons. Specimen: CD8+ T cells from PBMCs. The receptors come from a human donor with multiple sclerosis. Both conserved end residues are part of each CDR3. The D gene is left open where the match is weak. Part of the rows lack a size; the others show once, few, many or a class for expanded clones.

D: .; size: .; J: TRBJ2-4; V: TRBV12-3/TRBV12-4; DNA: TGTGCCAGCAGTTCGGGCGCCCTAGCCAAAAACATTCAGTACTTC; CDR3: CASSSGALAKNIQYF
D: TRBD1; size: .; J: TRBJ2-2; V: TRBV20-1; DNA: TGCAGTGCTAGAGATATGTTTACAGGGGGGACCGGGGAGCTGTTTTTT; CDR3: CSARDMFTGGTGELFF
D: .; size: .; J: TRBJ1-2; V: TRBV9; DNA: TGTGCCAGCAGCGTTGGTACAGGGTATGGCTACACCTTC; CDR3: CASSVGTGYGYTF
D: .; size: .; J: TRBJ1-5; V: TRBV30; DNA: TGTGCCTGGAGTGTACGGGGTGGTCAGCCCCAGCATTTT; CDR3: CAWSVRGGQPQHF
D: .; size: .; J: TRBJ1-3; V: TRBV7-3; DNA: TGTGCCAGCAGCTTAATGAACCAGATCGGAAACACCATATATTTT; CDR3: CASSLMNQIGNTIYF
D: .; size: .; J: TRBJ1-5; V: TRBV6-6; DNA: TGTGCCAGCAGGGGCCCCGGGGGGCCTAATCAGCCCCAGCATTTT; CDR3: CASRGPGGPNQPQHF
D: TRBD2; size: once; J: TRBJ2-3; V: TRBV12-3/TRBV12-4; DNA: TGTGCCAGCAGTGCCCCCCGGGGTAGCGGGAGAAAGGCCCCAGATACGCAGTATTTT; CDR3: CASSAPRGSGRKAPDTQYF
D: .; size: .; J: TRBJ2-1; V: TRBV7-6; DNA: TGTGCCAGCAGCTTAGCCCCTTGGGTGGAGAGGGGAGATGAGCAGTTCTTC; CDR3: CASSLAPWVERGDEQFF
D: .; size: once; J: TRBJ2-1; V: TRBV5-1; DNA: TGCGCCAGCAGCTTGGCCTCCGGAAGTGAGCAGTTCTTC; CDR3: CASSLASGSEQFF
D: .; size: once; J: TRBJ1-2; V: TRBV12-3/TRBV12-4; DNA: TGTGCCAGCAGTTCCCCGGGCACCTGGGACTACACCTTC; CDR3: CASSSPGTWDYTF
D: .; size: .; J: TRBJ1-2; V: TRBV7-9; DNA: TGTGCCAGCAGCATTAGGGATCGGGACTATGGCTACACCTTC; CDR3: CASSIRDRDYGYTF
D: .; size: few; J: TRBJ2-7; V: TRBV27; DNA: TGTGCCAGCAGTCTAGGAGCAGGAGCTTCCTACGAGCAGTACTTC; CDR3: CASSLGAGASYEQYF
D: .; size: .; J: TRBJ2-7; V: TRBV5-7; DNA: TGTGCCAGCAGCTCGTTGTGGAGGGGGTTATACGAGCAGTACTTC; CDR3: CASSSLWRGLYEQYF
D: TRBD1; size: .; J: TRBJ1-1; V: TRBV25-1; DNA: TGTGCCAGCAGTGAATTGGAGACAGGGGGCTACACTGAAGCTTTCTTT; CDR3: CASSELETGGYTEAFF
D: TRBD2; size: .; J: TRBJ2-1; V: TRBV4-3; DNA: TGCGCCAGCAGCCAAGAACGTGGGGCGGGAGTTCCAGCCTACAATGAGCAGTTCTTC; CDR3: CASSQERGAGVPAYNEQFF
D: .; size: .; J: TRBJ1-2; V: TRBV5-4; DNA: TGTGCCAGCAGCTTGGTGGGGGTGCGTTCTGAAGGCTACACCTTC; CDR3: CASSLVGVRSEGYTF
D: TRBD2; size: .; J: TRBJ2-7; V: TRBV27; DNA: TGTGCCAGCAGTTTCTACCGGGACTACCTTGGCGAGCAGTACTTC; CDR3: CASSFYRDYLGEQYF
D: TRBD1; size: .; J: TRBJ2-5; V: TRBV13; DNA: TGTGCCAGCAGCGCCGGGACAGGGGGCGAGGGGGGTGAGACCCAGTACTTC; CDR3: CASSAGTGGEGGETQYF
D: .; size: .; J: TRBJ2-6; V: TRBV7-8; DNA: TGTGCCAGCAGCTTAGAGGGGGGACCAAAAATCTCTGGGGCCAACGTCCTGACTTTC; CDR3: CASSLEGGPKISGANVLTF
D: .; size: .; J: TRBJ2-7; V: TRBV12-5; DNA: TGTGCTAGTGGTTTGGGGGGTAGGTACGAGCAGTACTTC; CDR3: CASGLGGRYEQYF
D: .; size: .; J: TRBJ2-1; V: TRBV7-8; DNA: TGTGCCAGCAGCTTGGTTGGGGGTAGCTCCTACAATGAGCAGTTCTTC; CDR3: CASSLVGGSSYNEQFF
D: .; size: once; J: TRBJ1-2; V: TRBV30; DNA: TGTGCCTGGAGTCATAGGGGCTATGGCTACACCTTC; CDR3: CAWSHRGYGYTF
D: TRBD2; size: once; J: TRBJ2-2; V: TRBV4-2; DNA: TGTGCCAGCAGCCAAGATCTCGGAGCGGGAGTGACTGCCGGGGAGCTGTTTTTT; CDR3: CASSQDLGAGVTAGELFF
D: .; size: .; J: TRBJ2-7; V: TRBV16; DNA: TGTGCCAGCAGCCAACCTACGTCGGCTACAAACACGCAGTACTTC; CDR3: CASSQPTSATNTQYF
D: TRBD1; size: .; J: TRBJ2-1; V: TRBV2; DNA: TGTGCCAGCATACCCTCGGGACAGAATGAGCAGTTCTTC; CDR3: CASIPSGQNEQFF
D: .; size: .; J: TRBJ1-1; V: TRBV19; DNA: TGTGCCAGTAGTCGGGACCCCGGGGGATCCGAAGCTTTCTTT; CDR3: CASSRDPGGSEAFF
D: TRBD2; size: .; J: TRBJ2-1; V: TRBV29-1; DNA: TGCAGCGTCCTCCCCGGCCTAGCGGGGTTCTACAATGAGCAGTTCTTC; CDR3: CSVLPGLAGFYNEQFF
D: .; size: .; J: TRBJ2-7; V: TRBV5-1; DNA: TGCGCCAGCAGCATCGGCGACCTAGCCTACGAGCAGTACTTC; CDR3: CASSIGDLAYEQYF
D: .; size: .; J: TRBJ2-3; V: TRBV29-1; DNA: TGCAGCGTTGCCCTTGGACATCACACAGATACGCAGTATTTT; CDR3: CSVALGHHTDTQYF
D: .; size: .; J: TRBJ2-3; V: TRBV5-6; DNA: TGTGCCAGCAGCTACTCGGGAGTTGGAGATACGCAGTATTTT; CDR3: CASSYSGVGDTQYF
D: TRBD1; size: .; J: TRBJ2-6; V: TRBV2; DNA: TGTGCCAGCAGTGGACAGGGTATGGCTGGGGCCAACGTCCTGACTTTC; CDR3: CASSGQGMAGANVLTF
D: .; size: .; J: TRBJ2-7; V: TRBV4-1; DNA: TGCGCCAGCAGCCAAGATCAAGGGCCACAAACGAGGGGGCAGTACTTC; CDR3: CASSQDQGPQTRGQYF
D: .; size: .; J: TRBJ1-1; V: TRBV4-2; DNA: TGTGCCAGCAGCCAAGATGACGGGAGTACGGACACTGAAGCTTTCTTT; CDR3: CASSQDDGSTDTEAFF
D: TRBD2; size: .; J: TRBJ2-1; V: TRBV10-2; DNA: TGCGCCAGCAGTGCGGCGGGGGGGGACAATGAGCAGTTCTTC; CDR3: CASSAAGGDNEQFF
D: TRBD2; size: .; J: TRBJ2-1; V: TRBV5-6; DNA: TGTGCCAGCAGCCCCCCGGGAGGGGAGCAGTTCTTC; CDR3: CASSPPGGEQFF
D: TRBD2; size: once; J: TRBJ2-7; V: TRBV2; DNA: TGTGCCAGCAGTGGTCCTAGCGGGAGGGGAGGCGGCGAGCAGTACTTC; CDR3: CASSGPSGRGGGEQYF
D: .; size: .; J: TRBJ1-5; V: TRBV19; DNA: TGTGCCAGTAGTATTCTGACAGGAGAGGGCCCGGGGCCCCAGCATTTT; CDR3: CASSILTGEGPGPQHF
D: .; size: .; J: TRBJ2-2; V: TRBV19; DNA: TGTGCCAGTAGTATGGGGACCGGGGAGCTGTTTTTT; CDR3: CASSMGTGELFF
D: TRBD2; size: .; J: TRBJ2-7; V: TRBV7-8; DNA: TGTGCCAGCAGCTTCGAACTAGCGGGGGGCCTGCCCTACGAGCAGTACTTC; CDR3: CASSFELAGGLPYEQYF
D: .; size: .; J: TRBJ2-2; V: TRBV4-2; DNA: TGTGCCAGCAGCCAGGGGGCCGGCCGGGGGGCAAACGGGGAGCTGTTTTTT; CDR3: CASSQGAGRGANGELFF
D: .; size: .; J: TRBJ1-1; V: TRBV4-1; DNA: TGCGCCAGCAGCCGACAGTCCGAAGCTTTCTTT; CDR3: CASSRQSEAFF
D: .; size: .; J: TRBJ2-7; V: TRBV19; DNA: TGTGCCCCCTCAGCTTCGCTCGGTTACGAGCAGTACTTC; CDR3: CAPSASLGYEQYF
D: TRBD2; size: .; J: TRBJ2-2; V: TRBV27; DNA: TGTGCCAGCAGTCCTCTGGGACCGGCGGCGGGAGGGATCACCGGGGAGCTGTTTTTT; CDR3: CASSPLGPAAGGITGELFF
D: .; size: .; J: TRBJ2-7; V: TRBV12-3/TRBV12-4; DNA: TGTGCCAGCAGTTTGAGGTCCCAGGGGTCCTACGAGCAGTACTTC; CDR3: CASSLRSQGSYEQYF